This TCR beta chain is from a study of blood T cell repertoires in COVID-19. About the research overall: Researchers got acute and convalescent COVID-19 samples from the United States, Italy and Spain. The analysed material was cDNA or gDNA that came from T cells, B-cell-depleted T cells, or PBMCs.

As handled by the study authors: The assay estimated nucleated cells by amplifying reference gene primers. This table comes from immunoSEQ multiplex PCR, and its TCRdb copy is limited to in-frame clones, with some not included. The DNA gave D and trimming, while V, J and clone size come from that table. The sample contains 200,000 to 250,000 clones, around nine tenths of which appear only once. CDR1 is SGHDT, CDR2 YYEEEE, per germline. The CDR3 length is 14 residues. The V end was cut by 0 bases, the J end by 9 bases, with 13 bases between. The gene calls are TRBV5-6 and TRBJ1-3; weak D call: TRBD1 (6 bases). The receptor was derived from a woman aged 55-69 years with acute or convalescent COVID-19. What was sequenced was peripheral blood. CDR3: CASSLGQASSTIYF. The CDR3 DNA is TGTGCCAGCAGCTTGGGACAGGCCTCCTCCACCATATATTTT.